This T cell receptor beta chain originates from a study of immune cell composition in non-small cell lung cancer. Some clones are missing from TCRdb's copy, which holds only in-frame ones; the method was immunoSEQ multiplex PCR. This sample has about 15,000 clones; roughly two thirds occur once, and the top ten carry about 7.5%. In regard to this clone: As yet, its antigen is unknown.

Whole-study findings and limits: Top 10 clone scores and clonality were higher in squamous than adenocarcinoma.

V lost 5 bases, J lost 1 base, and 4 bases stayed unmatched. CDR3 length: 14 amino acids. Per germline, CDR1 WSHSY and CDR2 SAAADI. This TCR was recovered from a human donor with non-small cell lung cancer. The chain recombines TRBV10-2 with TRBJ1-2; 7 bases are a match to TRBD1. Sequencing was done on a sample of lung tumor tissue. In nucleotides, the CDR3 is TGCGCCAGCAGTTTCGACAGGGTTAACTATGGCTACACCTTC. This codes for CASSFDRVNYGYTF.